This entry lists 13 T cell receptor beta chains sequenced from one sample in a study of T cells expressing NK-cell markers. After re-calling the 5' RACE reads, TCRdb lists one entry per CDR3 protein, DNA absent. The sample table includes about 460,000 distinct CDR3 sequences. Sequencing used blood T cells: a sorted CD56 or NKG2C T cell subset, CD4+ or CD8+ T cells, or bulk PBMC T cells (not recorded which). These receptor sequences come from a woman aged 50 to 60 in good health.

J is TRBJ2-2 and V is TRBV5-1; lacking DNA, the TRBD2 call made by TCRdb goes unchecked. The CDR3 length is 16 residues. Per germline, CDR1 SGHRS and CDR2 YFSETQ. CDR3 loop: CASSLVSAVNTGELFF. Full variable domain (rest looked up from reference TRBV5-1 and TRBJ2-2): KAGVTQTPRYLIKTRGQQVTLSCSPISGHRSVSWYQQTPGQGLQFLFEYFSETQRNKGNFPGRFSGRQFSNSRSEMNVSTLELGDSALYLCASSLVSAVNTGELFFGEGSRLTVL.

The V and J genes are TRBV11-2 and TRBJ1-1; as DNA is missing, the TRBD1 call by TCRdb cannot be tested. Germline V gene lookup returns CDR1 SGHAT and CDR2 FQNNGV. The CDR3 length is 15 residues. CDR3 sequence: CASSSLKGGMLGAFF. Supplemented by reference TRBV11-2 and TRBJ1-1, the full variable domain reads EAGVAQSPRYKIIEKRQSVAFWCNPISGHATLYWYQQILGQGPKLLIQFQNNGVVDDSQLPKDRFSAERLKGVDSTLKIQPAKLEDSAVYLCASSSLKGGMLGAFFGQGTRLTVV.

The V gene is TRBV7-8, the J gene TRBJ2-5; TCRdb reports TRBD1, a call that lacks DNA to check it against. The CDR3 runs 15 residues. Germline CDR1 and CDR2: SGHVS and FQNEAQ. The CDR3 protein is CASRQNRGPGETQYF.

V is TRBV15 and J is TRBJ1-5; the TRBD1 assignment by TCRdb is unverifiable without DNA. Germline V gene sequence: CDR1 LNHNV, CDR2 YYDKDF (reference sequence). This CDR3 is built from 17 residues. The CDR3 loop is CATSRDRWGESNQPQHF. Based on the CDR3 plus reference TRBV15 and TRBJ1-5, the full variable domain is DAMVIQNPRYQVTQFGKPVTLSCSQTLNHNVMYWYQQKSSQAPKLLFHYYDKDFNNEADTPDNFQSRRPNTSFCFLDIRSPGLGDTAMYLCATSRDRWGESNQPQHFGDGTRLSIL.

CDR3 in amino acids: CASRRRDEQFF. The gene calls are TRBV12-3 or TRBV12-4 and TRBJ2-1; there is no DNA to check the TCRdb D call of TRBD1. CDR3 length: 11 amino acids.

The rearrangement joins TRBV7-2 to TRBJ1-5. The CDR3 covers 13 residues. Germline V gene sequence: CDR1 SGHTA, CDR2 FQGNSA. The CDR3 protein is CASSFEYWQPQHF.

The rearrangement uses TRBV5-4 and TRBJ2-3; absent DNA, TCRdb's TRBD1 call cannot be checked. The CDR3 consists of 17 residues. CDR1 and CDR2 from the germline V gene are SGHNT and YYREEE (reference sequence). CDR3 loop: CASSRKTGQAFTDTQYF.

This chain joins TRBV10-2 and TRBJ2-1; TCRdb outputs TRBD1, but without DNA this stays unchecked. The CDR3 loop spans 16 amino acids. Germline V lookup: CDR1 WSHSY, CDR2 SAAADI. The CDR3 sequence is CASTERPGQFYNEQFF.

CDR3: CASSLQGGYEQYF. The J gene is TRBJ2-7, the V gene TRBV14; no DNA is available, so the TRBD2 call from TCRdb remains unchecked. Germline loops: CDR1 SGHDN, CDR2 FVKESK. The CDR3 consists of 13 residues.

This chain uses TRBV9 with TRBJ2-2; the TCRdb call, TRBD1, lacks DNA for checking. Germline CDR1 SGDLS, CDR2 YYNGEE. The CDR3 contains 16 residues. The CDR3 loop reads CASSALVSRGTGELFF.

This chain links TRBV19 with TRBJ2-5; lacking DNA, the TRBD1 call made by TCRdb goes unchecked. CDR1 is LNHDA and CDR2 is SQIVND in the germline V gene (reference sequence). The CDR3 consists of 15 residues. CDR3 in amino acids: CASSPTEGAGETQYF.

The chain uses TRBV6-5 and TRBJ1-1. The length of the CDR3 is 15 residues. CDR1 and CDR2 (germline): MNHEY, SVGAGI. Here the CDR3 reads CASSYSTSLAGEAFF.

The chain combines TRBV7-9 with TRBJ2-7. Germline assignment: CDR1 SEHNR and CDR2 FQNEAQ (reference sequence). The CDR3 contains 14 residues. This chain's CDR3 is CASSLVQRPYEQYF.